The TCR beta chain under discussion was sequenced for a study of yellow fever vaccine responses in identical twins. Using its own MiXCR run on the RT-PCR reads, TCRdb lists one record per CDR3 protein. The sample comprises about 16,000 distinct CDR3 sequences, 82% of which are singletons, and under 2% rests with the top ten. CDR1 SGHRS and CDR2 YFSETQ come from the germline V gene. This CDR3 region has 13 residues. This clonotype was seen once. Germline and junction disagree at one end, which may indicate a read error. This clonotype was obtained from a woman between 18 and 30 years old who received the yellow fever vaccine. The chain has TRBV5-1 and TRBJ2-3; 7 positions match TRBD2. Here the sequenced sample was T cells from blood (PBMCs), unsorted or a sorted subset (not recorded which), taken before or after yellow fever vaccination (not recorded which). The CDR3 protein is CASSLGGGDTLYF. The CDR3 bases are TGCGCCAGCAGCTTGGGCGGGGGAGATACGCTGTATTTT.